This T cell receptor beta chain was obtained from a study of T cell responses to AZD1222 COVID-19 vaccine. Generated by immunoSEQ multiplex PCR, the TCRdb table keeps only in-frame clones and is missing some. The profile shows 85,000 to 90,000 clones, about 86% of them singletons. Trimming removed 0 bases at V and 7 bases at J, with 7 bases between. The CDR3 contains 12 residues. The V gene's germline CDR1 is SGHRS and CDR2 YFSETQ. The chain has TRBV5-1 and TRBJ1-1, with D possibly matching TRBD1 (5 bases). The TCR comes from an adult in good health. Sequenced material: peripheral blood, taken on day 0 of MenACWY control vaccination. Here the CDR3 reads CASSLGGYEAFF. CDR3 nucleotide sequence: TGCGCCAGCAGCTTGGGGGGGTATGAAGCTTTCTTT.